This section outlines one T cell receptor beta chain sequence together with its context. Its antigen is undetermined. These data originate in a study of cytomegalovirus exposure and HLA in healthy donors. General observations from the study: A later analysis linked a missense DCLRE1C variant to TCR beta V- and J-gene trimming. Researchers reported in a later analysis that common viral pathogens appeared linked to several top clusters. Presence/absence analyses rested on an assumption that sequencing depth was roughly uniform across donors.

This PCR relied on a set of 60 Vbeta primers and 13 Jbeta primers. The assay was immunoSEQ multiplex PCR, and TCRdb's table has in-frame clones only and misses some. The sample records 90,000 to 120,000 clones, approximately 73% being singletons. Germline V gene sequence: CDR1 SEHNR, CDR2 FQNEAQ (reference sequence). The CDR3 extends over 15 amino acids. Trimming at V came to 5 bases and at J to 6 bases, leaving 7 bases not matched to a gene. The TCR sequence derives from a man in his thirties or forties in good health and CMV-seronegative. The sequenced material came from PBMCs. The chain carries TRBV7-9 and TRBJ1-2, with 12 nucleotides matching TRBD1. Written as DNA, the CDR3 is TGTGCCAGCAGCATCGGGACAGGGGGCGAGGATGGCTACACCTTC. This gives the protein CASSIGTGGEDGYTF.